These 23 T cell receptor beta chains were all obtained from the same sample, sequenced in a study of CD8+ T cells in alopecia areata. The sequencing template was cDNA reverse transcribed from extracted RNA. The protocol was immunoSEQ multiplex PCR, while the TCRdb copy is restricted to in-frame clones and leaves out a portion. The table lists 120,000 to 150,000 clones, around 87% of them singletons. The sample consisted of CD8+ T cells sorted from blood, taken at week 0. The receptors here all came from a human donor with alopecia areata.

The genes are TRBV4-1 and TRBJ2-7; the match to TRBD1 covers 8 bases. V was pared by 1 base and J by 2 bases, with 4 bases of the junction left unmatched. CDR1 and CDR2 (germline): MGHRA, YSYEKL. CDR3 length equals 15 residues. This CDR3 reads CASSQVTGAPYEQYF. CDR3 bases: TGCGCCAGCAGCCAAGTGACAGGGGCCCCCTACGAGCAGTACTTC.

This clone appeared a single time. The V gene is TRBV28, the J gene TRBJ2-7; D possibly corresponds to TRBD2 (5 bases). V was shortened by 3 bases and J by 1 base, with 19 bases between the two germline ends. CDR1 is MDHEN and CDR2 is SYDVKM in the germline V gene. This CDR3 has 17 amino acids. The DNA for the CDR3 is TGTGCCAGCAGTTTCCAGACGTCCGGACTGGCGTCCTACGAGCAGTACTTC. Protein sequence: CASSFQTSGLASYEQYF.

The V gene is TRBV5-5, the J gene TRBJ2-3; D uncertain. The V and J ends lost 4 bases and 7 bases respectively, with 16 bases between them. This CDR3 spans 14 amino acids. The germline CDR1 and CDR2 sequences are SGHKS and YYEKEE (reference sequence). The DNA of the CDR3 is TGTGCCAGCAGCCCCAGCCACGACCGATATACGCAGTATTTT. As protein: CASSPSHDRYTQYF.

V and J are TRBV30 and TRBJ2-3; unclear D gene. The V end was cut by 4 bases, the J end by 1 base, with 6 bases between. The CDR3 covers 12 residues. CDR1 and CDR2 from the germline V gene are GTSNPN and SVGIG (reference sequence). The CDR3 DNA reads TGTGCCTGGACAAGTGGCACAGATACGCAGTATTTT. This gives the protein CAWTSGTDTQYF.

This rearrangement joins TRBV27 to TRBJ1-4, with 7 bases matching TRBD1. The CDR3 sequence is 15 residues long. Per the germline V gene, CDR1 is MNHEY and CDR2 is SMNVEV (reference sequence). V shed 6 bases and J 3 bases; nucleotides not matched to a gene: 7. CDR3 bases: TGTGCCAGCAGCGATGGGACAGATGCTAATGAAAAACTGTTTTTT. It specifies CASSDGTDANEKLFF.

The chain couples TRBV6-5 to TRBJ1-2; a possible D gene is TRBD1 (6 bases). The ends were cut back, 4 bases at V and 6 bases at J, with 18 bases in the middle. In germline, CDR1 is MNHEY, CDR2 SVGAGI. This CDR3 contains 15 residues. CDR3 amino acids: CASSSGNREADGYTF. Here the CDR3 DNA reads TGTGCCAGCAGTTCGGGGAACAGGGAAGCGGATGGCTACACCTTC.

V is TRBV11-2 and J is TRBJ2-1, with 7 nucleotides matching TRBD1. The CDR3 runs 16 residues. Germline V gives CDR1 SGHAT, CDR2 FQNNGV. Trimming cost V 4 bases and J 7 bases; bases outside gene matches: 13. This chain's CDR3 is CASSSGGSILKNEQFF. The CDR3 region has the DNA TGTGCCAGCAGCTCAGGGGGTTCGATACTCAAGAATGAGCAGTTCTTC.

About this clone: Other DNA sequences in this sample translate to the same CDR3. As DNA, the CDR3 is TGTGCCAGCAGCTCTACCTACGAGCAGTACTTC. The encoded protein is CASSSTYEQYF. The chain joins TRBV5-4 to TRBJ2-7; unclear D gene. The CDR3 extends over 11 amino acids. Trimming removed 3 bases at V and 2 bases at J, with 3 bases between. Germline-derived CDR1 and CDR2 are SGHNT and YYREEE (reference sequence).

On this clone: Distinct nucleotide sequences in the sample also encode this CDR3. The rearrangement joins TRBV29-1 to TRBJ2-1; weak D call: TRBD2 (6 bases). The CDR3 extends over 13 amino acids. Trimming pared 5 bases from V and 1 base from J, leaving 9 bases between. Germline loops: CDR1 SQVTM, CDR2 ANQGSEA. The CDR3 reads CSVLGGSYNEQFF. CDR3 DNA: TGCAGCGTTCTGGGGGGTTCCTACAATGAGCAGTTCTTC.

The rearrangement uses TRBV6-1 and TRBJ2-7, with D unresolved. The V gene lost 1 base and the J gene lost 2 bases, with 15 bases spanning the gap. CDR3 length: 16 residues. Germline CDR1 MNHNS, CDR2 SASEGT. The CDR3 protein is CASSEGGRADPYEQYF. The CDR3 DNA follows: TGTGCCAGCAGTGAAGGGGGAAGGGCCGACCCCTACGAGCAGTACTTC.

V usage is TRBV10-3 and J usage is TRBJ2-3; the D gene is possibly TRBD2 (5 bases). Germline V gene lookup returns CDR1 ENHRY and CDR2 SYGVKD. With 4 bases removed from V and 2 bases from J, the gap between germline ends came to 28 bases. CDR3 length: 20 amino acids. The CDR3 protein is CAISAPWPSGDFLPTDTQYF. CDR3 nucleotide sequence: TGTGCCATCAGTGCCCCTTGGCCAAGCGGAGACTTCCTCCCCACAGATACGCAGTATTTT.

The chain uses TRBV5-1 and TRBJ1-1; 10 positions agree with TRBD1. This CDR3 spans 15 amino acids. Trimming took 0 bases from V and 2 from J; bases not matched to a gene: 1. Germline-derived CDR1 and CDR2 are SGHRS and YFSETQ. This chain's CDR3 is CASSLGDRGNTEAFF. The CDR3 nucleotides read TGCGCCAGCAGCTTGGGGGACAGGGGTAACACTGAAGCTTTCTTT.

This clone was seen a handful of times. At the DNA level, this CDR3 is encoded by other sequences in the same sample as well. This chain links TRBV27 with TRBJ2-7, with D unclear. The V gene lost 6 bases and the J gene lost 1 base, with 10 bases spanning the gap. The CDR3 runs 13 residues. Looked up from germline, CDR1 is MNHEY and CDR2 is SMNVEV (reference sequence). CDR3 in DNA: TGTGCCAGCAGCCTTACCTCTTCCTACGAGCAGTACTTC. It specifies CASSLTSSYEQYF.

V and J are TRBV9 and TRBJ1-1, with TRBD1 as a possible D gene (6 bases). CDR1 and CDR2 (germline): SGDLS, YYNGEE. CDR3 size: 13 residues. V was pared by 4 bases and J by 5 bases, with 12 bases between. The CDR3 here is CASSSGGRTEAFF. The CDR3 bases are TGTGCCAGCAGCAGCGGGGGGCGGACTGAAGCTTTCTTT. Full variable domain (rest looked up from reference TRBV9 and TRBJ1-1): DSGVTQTPKHLITATGQRVTLRCSPRSGDLSVYWYQQSLDQGLQFLIQYYNGEERAKGNILERFSAQQFPDLHSELNLSSLELGDSALYFCASSSGGRTEAFFGQGTRLTVV.

The rearrangement joins TRBV9 to TRBJ2-6; TRBD1 might be the D (6 bases). CDR1 is SGDLS and CDR2 is YYNGEE in the germline V gene. The CDR3 has 16 amino acids. Trimming removed 5 bases from V and 2 bases from J, with 14 bases in between. This CDR3 is CASSGGRGPGANVLTF. The CDR3 DNA is TGTGCCAGCAGTGGGGGCAGGGGCCCTGGGGCCAACGTCCTGACTTTC. The full variable domain, its missing parts supplied by reference TRBV9 and TRBJ2-6, is DSGVTQTPKHLITATGQRVTLRCSPRSGDLSVYWYQQSLDQGLQFLIQYYNGEERAKGNILERFSAQQFPDLHSELNLSSLELGDSALYFCASSGGRGPGANVLTFGAGSRLTVL.

The sample holds one count of this clone. The chain is built from TRBV5-4 and TRBJ2-5; maybe TRBD1 (7 bases). Trimming stripped 3 bases from V and 5 bases from J, with 17 bases between. Germline V lookup: CDR1 SGHNT, CDR2 YYREEE (reference sequence). This CDR3 has 15 amino acids. As DNA, the CDR3 is TGTGCCAGCAGCTGGGCAGGGGGGCGGTCGGAGACCCAGTACTTC. Protein: CASSWAGGRSETQYF. Full variable domain (rest looked up from reference TRBV5-4 and TRBJ2-5): ETGVTQSPTHLIKTRGQQVTLRCSSQSGHNTVSWYQQALGQGPQFIFQYYREEENGRGNFPPRFSGLQFPNYSSELNVNALELDDSALYLCASSWAGGRSETQYFGPGTRLLVL.

The chain combines TRBV7-9 with TRBJ2-1; no firm D call. The CDR3 sequence is 13 residues long. CDR1 and CDR2 (germline): SEHNR, FQNEAQ (reference sequence). V was shortened by 3 bases and J by 9 bases, with 12 bases between the two germline ends. As DNA, the CDR3 is TGTGCCAGCAGCTTGGGCCGGGTTGTTGAGCAGTTCTTC. It yields the protein CASSLGRVVEQFF.

The rearrangement links TRBV29-1 to TRBJ1-2; D unresolved. CDR3 length equals 13 residues. Looked up from germline, CDR1 is SQVTM and CDR2 is ANQGSEA. The CDR3 reads CSSSENDGYGYTF. CDR3 DNA: TGCAGTAGCTCCGAGAACGACGGCTATGGCTACACCTTC.

V is TRBV7-9 and J is TRBJ1-2; D is unclear. Germline V gene sequence: CDR1 SEHNR, CDR2 FQNEAQ (reference sequence). CDR3 length equals 15 residues. The V and J ends lost 5 bases and 4 bases respectively, with 17 bases between them. DNA of the CDR3: TGTGCCAGCAGCCGCGGGCAGACTACCCCCTATGGCTACACCTTC. Amino acid sequence: CASSRGQTTPYGYTF.

This chain uses TRBV5-4 with TRBJ2-7; 8 nucleotides match TRBD2. The CDR3 runs 13 residues. Germline CDR1 is SGHNT and CDR2 is YYREEE (reference sequence). V lost 6 bases and J lost 3; bases outside the gene matches: 5. CDR3 sequence (DNA): TGTGCCAGCAAGGGAGCGGGAGACTACGAGCAGTACTTC. The encoded protein is CASKGAGDYEQYF.

The V call is TRBV29-1, the J call TRBJ2-6, with D maybe TRBD2 (5 bases). Germline assignment: CDR1 SQVTM and CDR2 ANQGSEA. V lost 6 bases to trimming and J lost 0 bases, with 12 bases between them. The CDR3 is 15 amino acids. The CDR3 here is CSVRRGISGANVLTF. The CDR3 DNA reads TGCAGCGTCCGACGAGGGATCTCTGGGGCCAACGTCCTGACTTTC.

The chain recombines TRBV9 with TRBJ2-5; D may be TRBD2 (6 bases). Between the trimmed V and J ends, which lost 3 bases and 2 bases, there was a span of 20 bases. Germline values: CDR1 SGDLS, CDR2 YYNGEE. The CDR3 extends over 17 amino acids. CDR3 sequence: CASSAGLSGPIQETQYF. The CDR3 DNA reads TGTGCCAGCAGCGCCGGACTGAGCGGGCCGATTCAAGAGACCCAGTACTTC.

The V gene is TRBV14, the J gene TRBJ2-7; TRBD2 aligns across 9 bases. In germline, CDR1 is SGHDN, CDR2 FVKESK. The CDR3 covers 16 residues. V lost 4 bases and J lost 2; bases outside the gene matches: 9. The CDR3 DNA reads as TGTGCCAGCAGCCCCTCGGTTGCGGGAGGGCCCTACGAGCAGTACTTC. Its protein is CASSPSVAGGPYEQYF. Full variable domain (outside the CDR3, taken from reference TRBV14 and TRBJ2-7): EAGVTQFPSHSVIEKGQTVTLRCDPISGHDNLYWYRRVMGKEIKFLLHFVKESKQDESGMPNNRFLAERTGGTYSTLKVQPAELEDSGVYFCASSPSVAGGPYEQYFGPGTRLTVT.